Listed below are T cell receptor beta chains from one sample, sequenced in a study of shared clonotypes between healthy human individuals. Generated by immunoSEQ multiplex PCR, the TCRdb table keeps only in-frame clones and is missing some. The sample consists of approximately 500,000 clones, roughly 85% of them appearing once. Sequenced sample: PBMCs. These receptor sequences come from a woman in her thirties or forties in good health. Some clones in this sample may be carry-over from other donors' samples. CDR3s include the opening cysteine and the closing phenylalanine or tryptophan. A D gene is named only where the DNA matches it firmly. For some rows the clone size is stated as once, few or many, or as a class when expanded; others skip it.

- | TRBJ2-3 | - | TRBV5-1 | TGCGCCAGCAGGCGGGACAGCACAGATACGCAGTATTTT | CASRRDSTDTQYF
- | TRBJ2-7 | - | TRBV28 | TGTGCCAGCAGCTCTCCTGGGGGCTCCTACGAGCAGTACTTC | CASSSPGGSYEQYF
- | TRBJ2-7 | TRBD2 | TRBV5-4 | TGTGCCAGCAGCTTGGGGACTAGCGGGGATTACGAGCAGTACTTC | CASSLGTSGDYEQYF
- | TRBJ2-5 | TRBD1 | TRBV29-1 | TGCAGCGTTGAACCATCCGGGACAGGGGGTGAGACCCAGTACTTC | CSVEPSGTGGETQYF
few | TRBJ2-7 | TRBD2 | TRBV18 | TGTGCCAGCTCACCACCGACTAGCGGGAGATCCGAGCAGTACTTC | CASSPPTSGRSEQYF
- | TRBJ2-5 | TRBD2 | TRBV6-5 | TGTGCCAGCAGCCCTGGCCTAGCGGCAGAGACCCAGTACTTC | CASSPGLAAETQYF
- | TRBJ1-5 | - | TRBV28 | TGTGCCAGCTTCAACAACTTCGGAGGGGGCAATCAGCCCCAGCATTTT | CASFNNFGGGNQPQHF
- | TRBJ2-7 | TRBD2 | TRBV27 | TGTGCCAGCCGGGGGGCCTACGAGCAGTACTTC | CASRGAYEQYF
- | TRBJ1-2 | TRBD1 | TRBV7-8 | TGTGCCAGCAGCTTAACCGGACAGGGGGATGGCTACACCTTC | CASSLTGQGDGYTF
- | TRBJ2-7 | - | TRBV19 | TGTGCCAGTAGTATAAGGGCCGGCGGCGGCTACGAGCAGTACTTC | CASSIRAGGGYEQYF
- | TRBJ1-5 | - | TRBV7-8 | TGTGCCAGCAGCTTAGAAAGCAATCAGCCCCAGCATTTT | CASSLESNQPQHF
- | TRBJ1-4 | - | TRBV7-2 | TGTGCCAGCAGCTTCAGGGGCGGGGATAGTGAAAAACTGTTTTTT | CASSFRGGDSEKLFF
few | TRBJ2-1 | TRBD2 | TRBV4-1 | TGCGCCAGCAGCCAGAAGGGACTAGCGGGTCACAATGAGCAGTTCTTC | CASSQKGLAGHNEQFF
once | TRBJ2-5 | TRBD1 | TRBV7-9 | TGTGCCAGCAGCCGACAGGGTTTCCAAGAGACCCAGTACTTC | CASSRQGFQETQYF
- | TRBJ2-1 | TRBD2 | TRBV18 | TGTGCCAGCTCACTGAGACTAGCGGCGTCTTCCTACAATGAGCAGTTCTTC | CASSLRLAASSYNEQFF
- | TRBJ2-7 | TRBD2 | TRBV18 | TGTGCCAGCTCATCCGGGACTAGCGGGAACTACGAGCAGTACTTC | CASSSGTSGNYEQYF
- | TRBJ1-1 | - | TRBV18 | TGTGCCAGCTCCCGTTGGAAGGACACTGAAGCTTTCTTT | CASSRWKDTEAFF
few | TRBJ1-1 | - | TRBV6-1 | TGTGCCAGCAGGGACACGAGTTATGCTTTCTTT | CASRDTSYAFF
once | TRBJ1-6 | TRBD1 | TRBV28 | TGTGCCAGCAGTCCCCCTGACAGGGGCTCCTCACCCCTCCACTTT | CASSPPDRGSSPLHF
- | TRBJ1-1 | - | TRBV5-1 | TGCGCCAGCAGTGGGACACAGAGCTCAACTGAAGCTTTCTTT | CASSGTQSSTEAFF
- | TRBJ2-4 | TRBD2 | TRBV4-2 | TGTGCCAGCAGCCAAGGATTTCCGGGACTAGCGGAAAACATTCAGTACTTC | CASSQGFPGLAENIQYF
- | TRBJ2-3 | TRBD2 | TRBV7-3 | TGTGCCAGCAGCCCCCCGGGACTAGCGGGAACAGATACGCAGTATTTT | CASSPPGLAGTDTQYF
- | TRBJ2-7 | TRBD2 | TRBV29-1 | TGCAGCGTTGAACTAGCGGGAAACCGCTACGAGCAGTACTTC | CSVELAGNRYEQYF
- | TRBJ2-2 | - | TRBV19 | TGTGCCAGTAGAGCAGCCACCGGGGAGCTGTTTTTT | CASRAATGELFF
- | TRBJ1-2 | TRBD1 | TRBV5-1 | TGCGCCAGCAGCGACGGACAGGGGCAAAACTATGGCTACACCTTC | CASSDGQGQNYGYTF
- | TRBJ1-5 | TRBD1 | TRBV28 | TGTGCCAGCAGTCCTTCCGGGACAGGGGGCAATCAGCCCCAGCATTTT | CASSPSGTGGNQPQHF
- | TRBJ2-3 | TRBD2 | TRBV10-2 | TGCGCCAGCACCCAATCCGCTAGCGGGAGGCTAGCAGATACGCAGTATTTT | CASTQSASGRLADTQYF
- | TRBJ2-5 | TRBD1 | TRBV9 | TGTGCCAGCAGCGGGACAGGGTTATGGGAGACCCAGTACTTC | CASSGTGLWETQYF
- | TRBJ2-6 | TRBD2 | TRBV9 | TGTGCCCCCACCGGGACTAGCCCCTCTGGGGCCAACGTCCTGACTTTC | CAPTGTSPSGANVLTF
- | TRBJ2-3 | - | TRBV2 | TGTGCCAGCAAAACAGGGTATACAGATACGCAGTATTTT | CASKTGYTDTQYF
- | TRBJ2-7 | TRBD1 | TRBV28 | TGTGCCAGCACCGGGGGGACAGGGGGCTACGAGCAGTACTTC | CASTGGTGGYEQYF
- | TRBJ2-1 | - | TRBV29-1 | TGCAGCGTTCTGCTAGAGTTGGATGAGCAGTTCTTC | CSVLLELDEQFF
- | TRBJ2-3 | - | TRBV5-1 | TGCGCCAGCAGCCTATGGACAACTAGCACAGATACGCAGTATTTT | CASSLWTTSTDTQYF
- | TRBJ2-2 | TRBD1 | TRBV5-1 | TGCGCCAGCAGCTCGGGACAGGGGAACACCGGGGAGCTGTTTTTT | CASSSGQGNTGELFF
few | TRBJ1-2 | TRBD1 | TRBV5-5 | TGTGCCAGCAGCCGACCCGGACAGGGGGCTCACGGCTACACCTTC | CASSRPGQGAHGYTF
- | TRBJ2-1 | TRBD2 | TRBV27 | TGTGCCAGCAGTTTATGGGTAGCGGGAGGGATGACCTACAATGAGCAGTTCTTC | CASSLWVAGGMTYNEQFF
- | TRBJ2-7 | - | TRBV10-3 | TGTGCCATCAGTGAGTCCCGGGGAGACTACGAGCAGTACTTC | CAISESRGDYEQYF
- | TRBJ2-1 | - | TRBV7-8 | TGTGCCAGCAGCTTAGGTTCCGTGGGGCAGTTCTTC | CASSLGSVGQFF
- | TRBJ1-4 | TRBD1 | TRBV7-9 | TGTGCCAGCAGCCCCTGGACAGGGGGCGCGGGTGAAAAACTGTTTTTT | CASSPWTGGAGEKLFF
- | TRBJ1-5 | - | TRBV6-1 | TGTGCCAGCAGCGTCGTAGGTGGCAATCAGCCCCAGCATTTT | CASSVVGGNQPQHF
- | TRBJ2-7 | - | TRBV4-3 | TGCGCCAGCAGCCAAGAAGCTAGCCGAGCCTACGAGCAGTACTTC | CASSQEASRAYEQYF
few | TRBJ1-1 | TRBD1 | TRBV27 | TGTGCCAGCAAGCCTCGGGACAGGGACACTGAAGCTTTCTTT | CASKPRDRDTEAFF
- | TRBJ2-3 | - | TRBV6-1 | TGTGCCAGCATATCCGGGTCCGCAGATACGCAGTATTTT | CASISGSADTQYF